The 26 T cell receptor beta chains below were found in one sample sequenced in a study of cytomegalovirus exposure and HLA in healthy donors. The PCR was carried out with 60 Vbeta primers and 13 Jbeta primers. Sequencing was performed with immunoSEQ multiplex PCR; in TCRdb, only in-frame clones are kept and a portion is missing. Seen here are around 150,000 clones, about two thirds observed once, and the top ten hold under 3.5%. Specimen: PBMCs. The receptors here all came from a woman in her twenties or thirties in good health and CMV-seronegative.

V is TRBV19 and J is TRBJ2-1, with TRBD2 identical over 8 bases. V trimming: 3 bases; J trimming: 4 bases; junction bases outside the gene matches: 5. The germline V gene encodes CDR1 LNHDA and CDR2 SQIVND (reference sequence). The CDR3 extends over 15 amino acids. CDR3 DNA sequence: TGTGCCAGTAGTATTCAAGCGGGGGATTACAATGAGCAGTTCTTC. Its translation: CASSIQAGDYNEQFF.

The chain joins TRBV6-1 to TRBJ2-5; D uncertain. Gene TRBJ2-7 matches the end of the DNA better, so the J call may be wrong. CDR3 length equals 14 residues. CDR1 and CDR2 from the germline V gene are MNHNS and SASEGT. The CDR3 coding sequence is TGTGCCAGCAGTGAAGGCGGATCAGTCTACGAGCAGTACTTC. Its protein product is CASSEGGSVYEQYF.

This sequence joins TRBV11-2 and TRBJ1-6; D gene unclear. Germline V gene lookup returns CDR1 SGHAT and CDR2 FQNNGV. Between the trimmed V and J ends, which lost 0 bases and 8 bases, there was a span of 8 bases. The CDR3 has 14 residues. This CDR3 reads CASSLDSGYSPLHF. For the CDR3, the DNA is TGTGCCAGCAGCTTAGATTCCGGGTATTCACCCCTCCACTTT.

The chain employs TRBV5-4 and TRBJ2-3, with 11 bases fitting TRBD2. The CDR3 is made up of 16 amino acids. J gave up 2 bases and V 3 bases, and 5 bases lay outside the gene matches. Per the germline V gene, CDR1 is SGHNT and CDR2 is YYREEE (reference sequence). CDR3 coding DNA: TGTGCCAGCAGCTCCGGGACTAGCGGATTCACAGATACGCAGTATTTT. Its translation: CASSSGTSGFTDTQYF.

The chain employs TRBV27 and TRBJ1-2, with D maybe TRBD1 (6 bases). Germline lookup yields CDR1 MNHEY and CDR2 SMNVEV (reference sequence). V lost 2 bases and J 4 bases, leaving 20 bases between the germline ends. The CDR3 sequence is 17 residues long. The CDR3 loop reads CASSLQGLNSRGYGYTF. CDR3 DNA: TGTGCCAGCAGTTTACAGGGGTTGAACAGTCGCGGCTATGGCTACACCTTC.

The DNA for the CDR3 is TGTGCCAGCAGCCAGACAGGATGGGTGGGGAATGAGCAGTTCTTC. This encodes CASSQTGWVGNEQFF. The chain combines TRBV11-2 with TRBJ2-1; maybe TRBD1 (6 bases). V gave up 5 bases and J gave up 7 bases, with 18 bases separating them. This CDR3 contains 15 residues. CDR1 is SGHAT, CDR2 FQNNGV, per germline.

V and J are TRBV28 and TRBJ2-6; maybe TRBD1 (6 bases). The length of the CDR3 is 18 residues. Trimming cost V 5 bases and J 2 bases, with 19 bases left between them. CDR1 and CDR2 (germline): MDHEN, SYDVKM. This chain's CDR3 is CASSAFRDTLTGANVLTF. As DNA, the CDR3 is TGTGCCAGCAGTGCTTTCCGGGACACCCTAACTGGGGCCAACGTCCTGACTTTC.

The chain combines TRBV29-1 with TRBJ2-2; D unclear. Between the trimmed V and J ends, which lost 7 bases and 5 bases, there was a span of 11 bases. The germline CDR1 and CDR2 sequences are SQVTM and ANQGSEA. This CDR3 region has 12 residues. CDR3 sequence: CSARLGTGELFF. The CDR3 region has the DNA TGCAGCGCCCGACTTGGGACCGGGGAGCTGTTTTTT.

The chain carries TRBV5-6 and TRBJ2-1; D uncertain. V lost 1 base to trimming and J lost 0 bases, with 11 bases between them. The CDR3 spans 16 residues. CDR1 and CDR2 from the germline V gene are SGHDT and YYEEEE. CDR3 amino acids: CASSLLLAVSYNEQFF. The CDR3, as DNA: TGTGCCAGCAGCTTGCTTTTAGCAGTCTCCTACAATGAGCAGTTCTTC.

J is TRBJ1-4 and V is TRBV4-3, with a possible D match to TRBD1 (6 bases). The CDR3 length is 19 residues. Trimming cost V 0 bases and J 0 bases, with 17 bases left between them. The germline CDR1 and CDR2 sequences are LGHNA and YSLEER. The CDR3 is CASSQDQGPYWTTNEKLFF. Here the CDR3 DNA reads TGCGCCAGCAGCCAAGATCAGGGGCCCTACTGGACAACTAATGAAAAACTGTTTTTT.

The gene calls are TRBV11-2 and TRBJ2-7; the D gene is possibly TRBD2 (5 bases). The germline gives CDR1 SGHAT, CDR2 FQNNGV. The CDR3 sequence is 14 residues long. Trimming took 1 base from V and 5 from J, leaving 12 bases between them. The CDR3 protein is CASSLGGGFHEQYF. The CDR3 bases are TGTGCCAGCAGCTTAGGCGGCGGGTTTCACGAGCAGTACTTC.

This clone came up a few times. V gene TRBV7-3 combines with J gene TRBJ2-1, with 10 bases that match TRBD2. V lost 0 bases and J lost 4; bases outside the gene matches: 9. CDR3 length: 18 amino acids. From germline, CDR1 is SGHTA and CDR2 FQGTGA. The CDR3 region is CASSLTDPWTSGYNEQFF. The DNA for the CDR3 is TGTGCCAGCAGCTTAACCGATCCATGGACTAGCGGTTACAATGAGCAGTTCTTC.

This clone was counted at least ten times. This sequence joins TRBV5-1 and TRBJ1-1; no clear D gene. From germline, CDR1 is SGHRS and CDR2 YFSETQ. V gave up 0 bases and J gave up 4 bases, with 10 bases separating them. CDR3 size: 14 residues. CDR3 sequence reads: CASSLAGGFTEAFF. The CDR3 DNA is TGCGCCAGCAGCTTGGCGGGCGGGTTCACTGAAGCTTTCTTT.

The chain combines TRBV19 with TRBJ1-1, with D possibly being TRBD1 (5 bases). The CDR3 totals 14 residues. Trimming cost V 1 base and J 7 bases, with 13 bases left between them. CDR1 and CDR2 (germline): LNHDA, SQIVND (reference sequence). CDR3: CASSIVSSGGEAFF. The CDR3 bases are TGTGCCAGTAGTATAGTAAGTTCCGGGGGTGAAGCTTTCTTT.

J is TRBJ2-1 and V is TRBV19; D is perhaps TRBD1 (6 bases). CDR3 length: 14 amino acids. V shed 3 bases and J shed 2 bases, with 8 bases lying between them. Looked up from germline, CDR1 is LNHDA and CDR2 is SQIVND (reference sequence). CDR3 region: CASSIRQAYNEQFF. For the CDR3, the DNA is TGTGCCAGTAGTATTCGACAGGCCTACAATGAGCAGTTCTTC.

The chain combines TRBV4-2 with TRBJ2-3; 11 bases agree with TRBD2. V lost 0 bases, J lost 0 bases, and 8 bases stayed unmatched. Germline V gene sequence: CDR1 LGHNA, CDR2 YNFKEQ. The CDR3 sequence is 19 residues long. CDR3 DNA: TGTGCCAGCAGCCAAGACTACCCTAGCGGGGGGACTAGCACAGATACGCAGTATTTT. This translates into CASSQDYPSGGTSTDTQYF.

CDR3 sequence (DNA): TGTGCCAGCAGCCCGCTGACAGGGGGGCATCAGCCCCAGCATTTT. It specifies CASSPLTGGHQPQHF. The chain joins TRBV28 to TRBJ1-5; 9 bases fit TRBD1. Germline lookup yields CDR1 MDHEN and CDR2 SYDVKM. The CDR3 sequence is 15 residues long. The junction had 8 bases not matched to a gene; V was cut back by 6 bases and J by 5 bases.

J is TRBJ2-1 and V is TRBV6-6; D unclear. Deletions cut 2 bases from V and 5 bases from J, with 7 bases between. CDR3 length: 13 residues. The V gene's germline CDR1 is MNHNY and CDR2 SVGAGI (reference sequence). CDR3 DNA sequence: TGTGCCAGCAGTTACCCCCCCGACAATGAGCAGTTCTTC. Translating it yields CASSYPPDNEQFF.

As concerns this clone: Germline is not matched at one junction end, which may reflect a read error. The chain employs TRBV6-1 and TRBJ2-5; 11 bases agree with TRBD2. CDR3 length: 12 residues. Germline values: CDR1 MNHNS, CDR2 SASEGT. The CDR3 protein is CASRSGTSGQNF. The CDR3 nucleotides read TGTGCCAGCAGGTCCGGGACTAGCGGTCAGAACTTC.

The CDR3 DNA reads TGCAGCGTTGAAGAGGGGCAGGGGGTCTTCTACGAGCAGTACTTC. Its translation: CSVEEGQGVFYEQYF. The chain recombines TRBV29-1 with TRBJ2-5; the match to TRBD1 covers 7 bases. The DNA end is more similar to TRBJ2-7, so the J call may be wrong. Per the germline V gene, CDR1 is SQVTM and CDR2 is ANQGSEA. CDR3 size: 15 residues.

With respect to this clone: The junction shows a germline mismatch at one end, possibly a read error. V and J are TRBV10-3 and TRBJ1-1; D is undetermined. The germline V gene has CDR1 ENHRY and CDR2 SYGVKD. The CDR3 length is 13 residues. The CDR3: CAICRSPNTEVFF. The CDR3 DNA follows: TGTGCCATCTGCAGGTCGCCGAACACTGAAGTTTTCTTT.

For this clone: At one end, the junction sequence differs from germline, possibly due to a read error. The J gene is TRBJ1-2, the V gene TRBV5-1; TRBD1 is a possible D gene (5 bases). There are 14 residues in the CDR3. The V gene's germline CDR1 is SGHRS and CDR2 YFSETQ. This CDR3 reads CASSFTGPGYGYPF. Here the CDR3 DNA reads TGCGCCAGCAGCTTTACAGGTCCGGGTTATGGCTACCCCTTC.

The chain couples TRBV30 to TRBJ1-1; D gene unclear. Germline loops: CDR1 GTSNPN, CDR2 SVGIG (reference sequence). Trimming shortened V by 0 bases and J by 6 bases, and 14 bases separated the two germline ends. This CDR3 comprises 14 residues. The CDR3 sequence is CAWSVRVETSEAFF. The CDR3 DNA follows: TGTGCCTGGAGTGTACGAGTGGAGACCTCTGAAGCTTTCTTT.

V gene TRBV2 combines with J gene TRBJ1-6; D ambiguous. With 6 bases removed from V and 7 bases from J, the gap between germline ends came to 16 bases. There are 15 residues in the CDR3. Germline-derived CDR1 and CDR2 are SNHLY and FYNNEI. CDR3 coding DNA: TGTGCCAGCAGCCTCAGCGGGGTTCTGAATTCACCCCTCCACTTT. This gives the protein CASSLSGVLNSPLHF.

This chain uses TRBV9 with TRBJ2-2; TRBD1 is a possible D gene (5 bases). Germline CDR1 SGDLS, CDR2 YYNGEE. The CDR3 totals 15 residues. V lost 4 bases and J 1 base, leaving 11 bases between the germline ends. The CDR3 region is CASSFDSLNTGELFF. As DNA, the CDR3 is TGTGCCAGCAGCTTTGACAGCCTGAACACCGGGGAGCTGTTTTTT.

The chain joins TRBV2 to TRBJ2-5, with a weak D call TRBD2 (6 bases). The CDR3 length is 11 residues. Between the trimmed V and J ends, which lost 7 bases and 7 bases, there was a span of 10 bases. The germline V gene encodes CDR1 SNHLY and CDR2 FYNNEI. CDR3 DNA sequence: TGTGCCAGCACGGTGGGGGGGACCCAGTACTTC. Its translation is CASTVGGTQYF.